These T cell receptor beta chains were read from a single sample in a study of Graves' ophthalmopathy and Graves' hyperthyroidism. TCRdb re-derived calls from the multiplex PCR reads in MiXCR, one entry per CDR3 protein. The data contain hundreds of thousands of distinct CDR3 sequences, about a fifth of them singletons. Input material: peripheral blood. Receptors were obtained from a woman aged 18 to 35 with stable Graves' hyperthyroidism. Some clones in this sample may be carry-over from other donors' samples. Each CDR3 is given with its conserved first and last residue. The D gene is left open where the match is weak. Rows may omit the clone size; those that give it use once, few, many or a size class.

cdr3_nt | cdr3_aa | clone_size | j_call | d_call | v_call
TGTGCCAGCAGCTTGGGTACGGCCGGTTGGGGCTACACCTTC | CASSLGTAGWGYTF | few | TRBJ1-2 | . | TRBV5-5
TGTGCCAGCAGCTTTCAGGAAGGATCACCCCTCCACTTT | CASSFQEGSPLHF | . | TRBJ1-6 | . | TRBV5-6
TGTGCCAGCAGTCCCTCTACAGGGGACTACGAGCAGTACTTC | CASSPSTGDYEQYF | many | TRBJ2-7 | TRBD1 | TRBV12-3/TRBV12-4
TGTGCCAGCAGTGAAGTGGCAGGACCTAACTATGGCTACACCTTC | CASSEVAGPNYGYTF | . | TRBJ1-2 | . | TRBV6-1
TGTGCCAGCTCACCAGCCTTCGAAGAGACCCAGTACTTC | CASSPAFEETQYF | . | TRBJ2-5 | . | TRBV18
TGTGCCAGCAGACGACAAGCGGGGGGGGAGACCCAGTACTTC | CASRRQAGGETQYF | few | TRBJ2-5 | TRBD2 | TRBV2
TGTGCCAGCACCCAGGAGGGGAGCACTGAAGCTTTCTTT | CASTQEGSTEAFF | many | TRBJ1-1 | . | TRBV6-5
TGTGCCATCGGGACTGTTTATCAGCCCCAGCATTTT | CAIGTVYQPQHF | many | TRBJ1-5 | . | TRBV19
TGTGCCAGCAGCTTATTCGGGAGGCGGGCTGAAGCTTTCTTT | CASSLFGRRAEAFF | . | TRBJ1-1 | . | TRBV7-9
TGTGCCAGCTCACCACCGGAACAAGAGACCCAGTACTTC | CASSPPEQETQYF | many | TRBJ2-5 | . | TRBV18
TGCGCCAGCAGCTCTTCAGGGTTAGATGGCTACACCTTC | CASSSSGLDGYTF | . | TRBJ1-2 | . | TRBV5-1
TGTGCCAATAAGCGGGAGGGGTCCTACGAGCAGTACTTC | CANKREGSYEQYF | many | TRBJ2-7 | TRBD2 | TRBV28
TGTGCCAGCCAACCCGCCGATAAGGGACCCTACTATGGCTACACCTTC | CASQPADKGPYYGYTF | few | TRBJ1-2 | . | TRBV19
TGTGCCAGCAGTTACGGAATGGGACAGGGGCTCACCGGGGAGCTGTTTTTT | CASSYGMGQGLTGELFF | many | TRBJ2-2 | TRBD1 | TRBV6-5
TGTGCCTGGAGTACCGGGACAGGGATGAACACTGAAGCTTTCTTT | CAWSTGTGMNTEAFF | . | TRBJ1-1 | TRBD1 | TRBV30
TGTGCCAGCAGTGACTGGGGGAAGCAAGAGACCCAGTACTTC | CASSDWGKQETQYF | many | TRBJ2-5 | . | TRBV2
TGTGCCAGCAGTCACAGGGAGACCTCCTACGATCAGTACTTC | CASSHRETSYDQYF | . | TRBJ2-7 | . | TRBV28
TGTGCCAGCAGGAACACTGAAGCTTTCTTT | CASRNTEAFF | many | TRBJ1-1 | . | TRBV6-2/TRBV6-3
TGTGCCAGCAGTTTAATGGCGGGAGGGCCGTACGGGGAGCTGTTTTTT | CASSLMAGGPYGELFF | many | TRBJ2-2 | TRBD2 | TRBV27
TGTGCCAGCAGCCCCGGGTATTTGGCACCCCTCCACTTT | CASSPGYLAPLHF | few | TRBJ1-6 | . | TRBV6-8
TGCGCCAGCAGTGAGTCTTCCTATCCTGAGACCCAGTACTTC | CASSESSYPETQYF | few | TRBJ2-5 | . | TRBV10-2
TGTGCCAGCAGTTACTCGAGGAGGGCCGGTGAAGCTTTCTTT | CASSYSRRAGEAFF | many | TRBJ1-1 | . | TRBV6-5
TGTGCCGGTAGGCTGACACCGGGAGGAAGCACCGGGGAGCTGTTTTTT | CAGRLTPGGSTGELFF | few | TRBJ2-2 | TRBD2 | TRBV19
TGTGCCAGCAGTTCCTCGGCAGGACGACAAATCACTGAAGCTTTCTTT | CASSSSAGRQITEAFF | . | TRBJ1-1 | . | TRBV6-5
TGTGCCAGCAGTGAAGGGACAGGGTTACATCGGAATCAGCCCCAGCATTTT | CASSEGTGLHRNQPQHF | many | TRBJ1-5 | TRBD1 | TRBV6-1
TGTGCCTGGACCTCGGACGGAATCTCCTACGAGCAGTACTTC | CAWTSDGISYEQYF | . | TRBJ2-7 | . | TRBV30
TGTGCCAGCAGTTACTCGATGACTAGCGGGTACTCTGGGGCCAACGTCCTGACTTTC | CASSYSMTSGYSGANVLTF | many | TRBJ2-6 | TRBD2 | TRBV6-2/TRBV6-3
TGTGCCAGCAGACAGGACTTGAACTATGGCTACACCTTC | CASRQDLNYGYTF | many | TRBJ1-2 | . | TRBV2
TGTGCCTGTCTGGGCCCCTCTGAAACTGAAGCTTTCTTT | CACLGPSETEAFF | many | TRBJ1-1 | . | TRBV30
TGTGCCAACCCAAGGACAGGGGACTACACCTTC | CANPRTGDYTF | many | TRBJ1-2 | TRBD1 | TRBV2
TGCGCCAGCAGCCAAGTTCCGACCGGGACAACACAAGAGACCCAGTACTTC | CASSQVPTGTTQETQYF | many | TRBJ2-5 | . | TRBV4-1
TGTGCCAGCAGCTTCAGTATGGGGGCTGAAGCTTTCTTT | CASSFSMGAEAFF | many | TRBJ1-1 | . | TRBV11-2
TGTGCCAGCAGTTTCCCGACGGACCCCTATGGCTACACCTTC | CASSFPTDPYGYTF | few | TRBJ1-2 | . | TRBV27
TGTGCCAGCAGCTTAAGGAAAGAGACCCAGTACTTC | CASSLRKETQYF | many | TRBJ2-5 | . | TRBV7-2
TGTGCCAGCGGGCGGGCGCAGCGCGAGACCCAGTACTTC | CASGRAQRETQYF | many | TRBJ2-5 | . | TRBV27
TGTGCCACCAGTGTGGAAAGGTCAGAGACCCAGTACTTC | CATSVERSETQYF | few | TRBJ2-5 | . | TRBV24-1
TGTGCCAGCAGCTTTCAGACAGGGGCGTATGAGGATGGCTACACCTTC | CASSFQTGAYEDGYTF | many | TRBJ1-2 | TRBD1 | TRBV11-2
TGCAGTGCCTCGAGGGCGGGAGATGAAGAGACCCAGTACTTC | CSASRAGDEETQYF | many | TRBJ2-5 | TRBD2 | TRBV20-1
TGTGCCAGTAGTGGGGACTCGAAAACCACCCAGTACTTC | CASSGDSKTTQYF | . | TRBJ2-5 | . | TRBV19
TGCAGTGCTCCTGACAGGGGAACCGACGGAAACACCATATATTTT | CSAPDRGTDGNTIYF | many | TRBJ1-3 | TRBD1 | TRBV20-1
TGCAGTGCTAGTGAGGGGGGAGGCTCCTACGAGCAGTACTTC | CSASEGGGSYEQYF | many | TRBJ2-7 | . | TRBV20-1
TGTGCCAGCAGTTTATCCTGGGACACGCCAGAGACCCAGTACTTC | CASSLSWDTPETQYF | few | TRBJ2-5 | . | TRBV27
TGTGCCAGCAGTTTGAGAATCCAAGAGACCCAGTACTTC | CASSLRIQETQYF | many | TRBJ2-5 | . | TRBV12-3/TRBV12-4
TGTGCCAGCAGCCGGGGGGAGGGACACCTCTACGAGCAGTACTTC | CASSRGEGHLYEQYF | . | TRBJ2-7 | . | TRBV12-3/TRBV12-4
TGTGCCAGCAAAAGCGGGTTTGATACGCAGTATTTT | CASKSGFDTQYF | . | TRBJ2-3 | . | TRBV28
TGCAGTGCTAGATTCGGGTCTGGGGCCAACGTCCTGACTTTC | CSARFGSGANVLTF | . | TRBJ2-6 | . | TRBV20-1
TGCGCCAGCAGCCAAGACAGGCTAGCGGGGCCGGGGGGGACCCAGTACTTC | CASSQDRLAGPGGTQYF | . | TRBJ2-5 | TRBD2 | TRBV4-3
TGTGCCTGGATGATGCAGGGCTACGAGCAGTACTTC | CAWMMQGYEQYF | many | TRBJ2-7 | . | TRBV30
TGTGCCAGCAGCACTATGGACAGGGGGAACCTTACGAGTCAGCCCCAGCATTTT | CASSTMDRGNLTSQPQHF | . | TRBJ1-5 | TRBD1 | TRBV27
TGTGCCAGCAGTGAGGCAGTAACTTTCTTT | CASSEAVTFF | many | TRBJ1-1 | . | TRBV6-1
TGTGCCAGCAGCTTTTTGCAATATGGCTACACCTTC | CASSFLQYGYTF | once | TRBJ1-2 | . | TRBV7-2
TGTGCCAGCAGCCCGAAATATGAAGAGGAGGCCAGGTGGGAAGCTAACTATGGCTACACCTTC | CASSPKYEEEARWEANYGYTF | few | TRBJ1-2 | . | TRBV21-1
TGTGCCAGCAGCTTAGTGGAGAACTCCTACGAGCAGTACTTC | CASSLVENSYEQYF | many | TRBJ2-7 | . | TRBV7-9
TGTGCCAGCAGCTTATCATCGGGGGGCAATCAGCCCCAGCATTTT | CASSLSSGGNQPQHF | . | TRBJ1-5 | . | TRBV7-6